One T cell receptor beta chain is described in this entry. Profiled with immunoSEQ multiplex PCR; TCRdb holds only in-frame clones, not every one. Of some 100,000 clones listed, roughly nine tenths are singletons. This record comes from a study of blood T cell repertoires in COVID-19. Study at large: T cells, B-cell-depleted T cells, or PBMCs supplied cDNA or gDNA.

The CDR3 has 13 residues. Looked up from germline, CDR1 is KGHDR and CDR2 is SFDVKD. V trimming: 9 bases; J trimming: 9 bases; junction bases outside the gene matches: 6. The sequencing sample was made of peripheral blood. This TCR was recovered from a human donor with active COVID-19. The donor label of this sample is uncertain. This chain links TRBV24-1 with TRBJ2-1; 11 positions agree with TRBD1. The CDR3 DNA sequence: TGTGCCACCTCCGGGACAGGGGGTACTGAGCAGTTCTTC. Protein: CATSGTGGTEQFF.